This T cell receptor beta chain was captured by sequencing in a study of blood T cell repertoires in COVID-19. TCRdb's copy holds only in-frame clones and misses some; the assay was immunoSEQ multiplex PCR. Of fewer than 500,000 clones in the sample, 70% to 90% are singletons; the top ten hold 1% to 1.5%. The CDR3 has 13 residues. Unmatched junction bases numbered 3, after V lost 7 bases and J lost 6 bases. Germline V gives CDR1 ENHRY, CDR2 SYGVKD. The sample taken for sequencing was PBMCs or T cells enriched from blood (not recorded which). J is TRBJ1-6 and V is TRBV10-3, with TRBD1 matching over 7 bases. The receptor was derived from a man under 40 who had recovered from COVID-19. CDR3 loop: CAITGQLNSPLHF. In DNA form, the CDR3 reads TGTGCCATCACGGGACAGCTTAATTCACCCCTCCACTTT.